This is a list of T cell receptor beta chains from one sample in a study of T cells after yellow fever vaccination. TCRdb called the 5' RACE reads again in MiXCR, with one record for every CDR3 protein. The sample contains some 600,000 distinct CDR3 sequences, approximately 13% of which appear only once. The sample consisted of PBMCs, taken on the day of the yellow fever booster vaccination. Receptor source: a man aged 30-40 years who received the YFV17D yellow fever vaccine. The CDR3 runs from the conserved cysteine through the conserved F or W. The D gene is left open where the match is weak. Size is stated for part of the rows, as once, few or many counts, or as a class when the clone is expanded.

j_call clone_size v_call d_call cdr3_nt cdr3_aa
TRBJ2-7 few TRBV20-1 NA TGCAGTGCTGATCGTTTCCGGGGCCAGACCTACGAGCAGTACTTC CSADRFRGQTYEQYF
TRBJ2-3 NA TRBV7-2 NA TGTGCCAGCAGCTTAGTTCATCGGTTGTCCACAGATACGCAGTATTTT CASSLVHRLSTDTQYF
TRBJ1-2 few TRBV12-3/TRBV12-4 NA TGTGCCAGCAGCCCCCGGTTAAACTATGGCTACACCTTC CASSPRLNYGYTF
TRBJ2-7 few TRBV2 NA TGTGCCAGCAATGGGGCACTCCGGGAGCAGTACTTC CASNGALREQYF
TRBJ1-3 NA TRBV4-2 NA TGTGCCAGCGGCCCAAGGCTTGGAAACACCATATATTTT CASGPRLGNTIYF
TRBJ2-1 NA TRBV6-2/TRBV6-3 TRBD2 TGTGCCAGCAGTCTCTCCATAGCGGGACTATACAATGAGCAGTTCTTC CASSLSIAGLYNEQFF
TRBJ2-2 NA TRBV20-1 TRBD1 TGCAGTGCTGGGACAGGGTTCACCGGGGAGCTGTTTTTT CSAGTGFTGELFF
TRBJ1-6 NA TRBV28 NA TGTGCCAGCAGTTCCCGACCATTGCCCAATTCACCCCTCCACTTT CASSSRPLPNSPLHF
TRBJ1-2 few TRBV10-3 NA TGTGCCATCAGTGAGCCGGCCAGGAAGAACTATGGCTACACCTTC CAISEPARKNYGYTF
TRBJ2-3 few TRBV6-5 NA TGTGCCAGCATCCCAAGGGGGGGGGGCCGAGTCACAGATACGCAGTATTTT CASIPRGGGRVTDTQYF
TRBJ2-2 NA TRBV23-1 NA TGCGCCAGCCATTGGGGCCACGGGGAGCTGTTTTTT CASHWGHGELFF
TRBJ2-1 NA TRBV29-1 TRBD2 TGCAGCGTTCCCCGGACTAGCGGATACAATGAGCAGTTCTTC CSVPRTSGYNEQFF
TRBJ2-3 many TRBV5-1 TRBD2 TGCGCCAGCAGCCTCCAACTAGCGGTCACAGATACGCAGTATTTT CASSLQLAVTDTQYF
TRBJ2-7 NA TRBV7-9 NA TGTGCCCTCTCAGGGGCGACGGAGACCTACGAGCAGTACTTC CALSGATETYEQYF
TRBJ2-7 many TRBV7-9 NA TGTGCCAGCAGCTTAGAGGGTTTCCAGCAGTACTTC CASSLEGFQQYF